Shown below are 26 T cell receptor beta chains from a single sample sequenced in a study of T cell changes during pregnancy in multiple sclerosis. Measured with immunoSEQ multiplex PCR; TCRdb has only the in-frame clones, and not every one. The data contain 130,000 or so clones, about 93% of them singletons. The source was peripheral blood, collected before pregnancy. These receptors were obtained from a female donor with multiple sclerosis, enrolled in a pregnancy study.

The chain employs TRBV18 and TRBJ2-3, with 13 bases identical to TRBD2. This CDR3 comprises 16 residues. CDR1 and CDR2 from the germline V gene are KGHSH and LQKENI. The V segment lost 2 bases and the J segment 3 bases; nucleotides outside the gene matches: 2. The CDR3 loop is CASSPEGLAGTDTQYF. The CDR3 DNA follows: TGTGCCAGCTCACCAGAGGGACTAGCGGGGACAGATACGCAGTATTTT.

The V call is TRBV7-8, the J call TRBJ1-6; D possibly corresponds to TRBD1 (5 bases). The CDR3 is made up of 13 amino acids. Germline V CDR1 and CDR2: SGHVS, FQNEAQ. V lost 1 base to trimming and J lost 9 bases, with 7 bases between them. The CDR3 reads CASSLEGASPLHF. The CDR3, as DNA: TGTGCCAGCAGCTTAGAAGGGGCTTCACCCCTCCACTTT.

This sequence joins TRBV29-1 and TRBJ2-1; 14 positions agree with TRBD2. Per germline, CDR1 SQVTM and CDR2 ANQGSEA. J lost 10 bases, V lost 8 bases, and 13 bases had no gene match. This CDR3 contains 15 residues. The CDR3 region has the DNA TGCAGCCTTAAGCCGGGGACTAGCGGGGGTAGGGAGCAGTTCTTC. Protein sequence: CSLKPGTSGGREQFF.

This clone was picked up one time. The gene calls are TRBV7-9 and TRBJ2-7; D gene ambiguous. The CDR3 has 14 amino acids. Trimming pared 1 base from V and 0 bases from J, leaving 7 bases between. Germline CDR1 and CDR2: SEHNR and FQNEAQ (reference sequence). DNA of the CDR3: TGTGCCAGCAGCTTAGACAGCTCCTCCTACGAGCAGTACTTC. It encodes CASSLDSSSYEQYF.

This chain connects TRBV27 to TRBJ1-4; a weak D match, TRBD1 (5 bases). CDR3 size: 12 residues. V was clipped by 8 bases and J by 5 bases, with 9 bases between them. Germline loops: CDR1 MNHEY, CDR2 SMNVEV (reference sequence). The CDR3 sequence: CASGRANEKLFF. As DNA, the CDR3 is TGTGCCAGCGGCAGGGCCAATGAAAAACTGTTTTTT.

CDR3: CASSLGLAVSETQYF. CDR3 DNA sequence: TGTGCCAGTAGTCTGGGACTAGCGGTGTCCGAGACCCAGTACTTC. The chain joins TRBV19 to TRBJ2-5; 11 bases are shared with TRBD2. CDR1 is LNHDA and CDR2 is SQIVND in the germline V gene (reference sequence). CDR3 length: 15 residues. The V and J ends lost 5 bases and 5 bases, in that order; junction bases with no gene match: 7.

The gene calls are TRBV6-1 and TRBJ2-5; D perhaps matches TRBD1 (6 bases). Per germline, CDR1 MNHNS and CDR2 SASEGT. This CDR3 has 13 residues. With 10 bases removed from V and 1 base from J, the gap between germline ends came to 13 bases. This chain's CDR3 is CATSRGAQETQYF. The CDR3 DNA reads as TGTGCCACGTCCAGGGGCGCCCAAGAGACCCAGTACTTC.

This clone was counted once. The chain is built from TRBV14 and TRBJ2-7; the match to TRBD2 covers 12 bases. Germline V CDR1 and CDR2: SGHDN, FVKESK. This CDR3 spans 14 amino acids. With V trimmed by 3 bases and J by 8 bases, 5 bases remained unmatched. The CDR3 loop is CASSQASGGAQQYF. For the CDR3, the DNA is TGTGCCAGCAGCCAGGCTAGCGGGGGGGCCCAGCAGTACTTC.

This sequence joins TRBV4-2 and TRBJ1-2; 9 nucleotides match TRBD1. The CDR3 runs 15 residues. Trimming removed 0 bases from V and 5 bases from J; junction bases left unmatched: 4. Germline CDR1 reads LGHNA; CDR2 reads YNFKEQ. This chain's CDR3 is CASSQEGTGIYGYTF. In DNA form, the CDR3 reads TGTGCCAGCAGCCAAGAGGGGACAGGGATTTATGGCTACACCTTC.

V is TRBV9 and J is TRBJ2-2; D possibly corresponds to TRBD2 (5 bases). The CDR3 is made up of 14 amino acids. V was cut by 0 bases and J by 5 bases, with 8 bases left in between. Germline CDR1 SGDLS, CDR2 YYNGEE. The CDR3 nucleotides read TGTGCCAGCAGCGTAGGTAGGGAGACCGGGGAGCTGTTTTTT. Translating it yields CASSVGRETGELFF.

The V call is TRBV29-1, the J call TRBJ2-7, with 9 bases identical to TRBD1. The CDR3 spans 12 residues. CDR1 SQVTM and CDR2 ANQGSEA come from the germline V gene. V shed 6 bases and J 6 bases; nucleotides not matched to a gene: 6. The CDR3 coding sequence is TGCAGCGTCCACGGGACAGGGCGCGAGCAGTACTTC. It encodes CSVHGTGREQYF.

V is TRBV11-2 and J is TRBJ1-4, with D perhaps matching TRBD1 (5 bases). The CDR3 loop spans 16 amino acids. Germline lookup yields CDR1 SGHAT and CDR2 FQNNGV. The V and J ends lost 3 bases and 0 bases respectively, with 11 bases between them. The CDR3 spells CASSFGETATNEKLFF. CDR3 nucleotide sequence: TGTGCCAGCAGCTTCGGAGAGACAGCAACTAATGAAAAACTGTTTTTT.

The chain recombines TRBV28 with TRBJ2-1; a weak D match, TRBD2 (6 bases). CDR1 is MDHEN and CDR2 is SYDVKM in the germline V gene. V lost 6 bases and J 5 bases, leaving 20 bases between the germline ends. CDR3 length: 16 amino acids. CDR3 bases: TGTGCCAGCAGGCGTCTGAACGGGAGAGGAGACAATGAGCAGTTCTTC. Translating it yields CASRRLNGRGDNEQFF.

This chain joins TRBV5-1 and TRBJ2-3, with D possibly matching TRBD2 (7 bases). The CDR3 loop spans 15 amino acids. CDR1 is SGHRS, CDR2 YFSETQ, per germline. Trimming took off 4 bases at V and 2 bases at J, with 14 bases between the two ends. The CDR3 DNA is TGCGCCAGCAGCGTGGGGGGGCAGACCACAGATACGCAGTATTTT. The encoded protein is CASSVGGQTTDTQYF.

This clone has just one count. The chain joins TRBV5-1 to TRBJ1-1, with D perhaps matching TRBD1 (5 bases). This CDR3 contains 14 residues. Germline assignment: CDR1 SGHRS and CDR2 YFSETQ. Trimming left V 3 bases short and J 4 bases short, with 13 bases between. CDR3 sequence: CASSSYSGSTEAFF. As DNA, the CDR3 is TGCGCCAGCAGCTCGTATTCAGGGTCCACTGAAGCTTTCTTT.

The chain has TRBV5-6 and TRBJ2-7; 7 bases fit TRBD2. CDR1 is SGHDT, CDR2 YYEEEE, per germline. CDR3 size: 15 residues. The junction had 7 bases not matched to a gene; V was cut back by 1 base and J by 3 bases. CDR3 residues: CASSLRASGNYEQYF. The CDR3 region has the DNA TGTGCCAGCAGCTTGAGGGCTAGCGGTAACTACGAGCAGTACTTC.

The genes are TRBV5-1 and TRBJ1-1, with TRBD1 matching 9 bases. Germline V gene lookup returns CDR1 SGHRS and CDR2 YFSETQ. J lost 5 bases, V lost 8 bases, and 7 bases had no gene match. CDR3 length: 13 residues. For the CDR3, the DNA is TGCGCCAGTTACAGACAGGGGGAGACTGAAGCTTTCTTT. Translation: CASYRQGETEAFF. Full variable domain (remainder filled in from reference TRBV5-1 and TRBJ1-1): KAGVTQTPRYLIKTRGQQVTLSCSPISGHRSVSWYQQTPGQGLQFLFEYFSETQRNKGNFPGRFSGRQFSNSRSEMNVSTLELGDSALYLCASYRQGETEAFFGQGTRLTVV.

The chain recombines TRBV9 with TRBJ2-5; D gene ambiguous. V was pared by 1 base and J by 4 bases, with 11 bases between. The CDR3 runs to 14 residues. Germline CDR1 is SGDLS and CDR2 is YYNGEE. CDR3 loop: CASSVSLRGETQYF. The DNA of the CDR3 is TGTGCCAGCAGCGTATCCCTGAGAGGAGAGACCCAGTACTTC.

J is TRBJ2-7 and V is TRBV2; TRBD2 matches 7 bases. With 0 bases clipped from V and 7 bases from J, the junction kept 3 bases outside the gene matches. The V gene's germline CDR1 is SNHLY and CDR2 FYNNEI. The CDR3 loop spans 13 amino acids. This CDR3 is CASSEANGGEQYF. The DNA for the CDR3 is TGTGCCAGCAGTGAAGCGAACGGGGGGGAGCAGTACTTC.

The CDR3 region has the DNA TGTGCCAGCAGCCCCGAACCGGACAGGCCTAGCACAGATACGCAGTATTTT. This translates into CASSPEPDRPSTDTQYF. V gene TRBV5-8 combines with J gene TRBJ2-3; 7 bases align to TRBD1. The CDR3 runs 17 residues. Germline V gene data show CDR1 as SGHTS and CDR2 as YDEGEE. The trim removed 4 bases at V and 0 bases at J, leaving 11 bases unmatched.

The chain is built from TRBV5-1 and TRBJ2-3; 8 nucleotides agree with TRBD2. CDR3 length: 17 amino acids. The germline gives CDR1 SGHRS, CDR2 YFSETQ. Germline trimming cut 2 bases from V and 0 bases from J; bases unmatched to any gene: 8. As DNA, the CDR3 is TGCGCCAGCAGCTTACAACCAGCGGGAGCCAGCACAGATACGCAGTATTTT. This sequence encodes CASSLQPAGASTDTQYF.

This chain connects TRBV5-8 to TRBJ2-3, with a weak D call TRBD2 (6 bases). Deletions cut 5 bases from V and 0 bases from J, with 13 bases between. CDR3 length: 15 residues. Germline CDR1 is SGHTS and CDR2 is YDEGEE. This chain's CDR3 is CASSTDYQSTDTQYF. The CDR3 nucleotides read TGTGCCAGCAGTACGGACTACCAGAGCACAGATACGCAGTATTTT. Full variable domain (missing parts from reference TRBV5-8 and TRBJ2-3): EAGVTQSPTHLIKTRGQQATLRCSPISGHTSVYWYQQALGLGLQFLLWYDEGEERNRGNFPPRFSGRQFPNYSSELNVNALELEDSALYLCASSTDYQSTDTQYFGPGTRLTVL.

This chain connects TRBV9 to TRBJ2-7; D gene unclear. With 4 bases removed from V and 0 bases from J, the gap between germline ends came to 8 bases. CDR1 is SGDLS, CDR2 YYNGEE, per germline. CDR3 length: 13 residues. CDR3 amino acids: CASSPPSSYEQYF. The CDR3 DNA reads as TGTGCCAGCAGCCCCCCCAGCTCCTACGAGCAGTACTTC.

The rearrangement uses TRBV2 and TRBJ1-1; 8 bases match TRBD1. The CDR3 spans 14 residues. After removal of 5 bases from V and 0 bases from J, the junction contained 2 bases not matched to a gene. Germline CDR1 reads SNHLY; CDR2 reads FYNNEI. CDR3 region: CASSYRGMNTEAFF. The CDR3 region has the DNA TGTGCCAGCAGTTACAGGGGGATGAACACTGAAGCTTTCTTT.

This clone was observed a single time. The chain uses TRBV27 and TRBJ2-1; the D gene is possibly TRBD1 (6 bases). The V end was cut by 6 bases, the J end by 7 bases, with 19 bases between. Per germline, CDR1 MNHEY and CDR2 SMNVEV (reference sequence). The CDR3 totals 15 residues. The CDR3, as DNA: TGTGCCAGCAGCTCCAGGGGTGGACGGGGTAATGAGCAGTTCTTC. Its protein product is CASSSRGGRGNEQFF.

Remarks on this clone: At the DNA level, this CDR3 is encoded by other sequences in the same sample as well. This chain connects TRBV5-1 to TRBJ2-3; D gene ambiguous. CDR3 length: 16 residues. V shed 8 bases and J shed 3 bases, with 22 bases lying between them. Germline CDR1 SGHRS, CDR2 YFSETQ. Written as DNA, the CDR3 is TGCGCCAGTAGCATAAAAACGTCTTTCGGGACAGATACGCAGTATTTT. This translates into CASSIKTSFGTDTQYF.